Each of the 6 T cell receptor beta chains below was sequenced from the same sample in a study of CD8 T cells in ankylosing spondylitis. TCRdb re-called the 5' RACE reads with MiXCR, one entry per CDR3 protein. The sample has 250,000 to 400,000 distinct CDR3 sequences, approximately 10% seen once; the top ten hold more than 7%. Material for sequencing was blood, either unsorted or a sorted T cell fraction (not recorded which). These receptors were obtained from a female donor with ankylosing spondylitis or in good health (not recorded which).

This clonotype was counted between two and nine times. CDR3 residues: CASRHTRDRGDYEQYF. CDR3 coding DNA: TGTGCCAGCAGACACACCCGGGACAGGGGTGACTACGAGCAGTACTTC. This chain uses TRBV27 with TRBJ2-7, with 10 positions matching TRBD1. The V gene's germline CDR1 is MNHEY and CDR2 SMNVEV (reference sequence). V was pared by 6 bases and J by 3 bases, with 11 bases of the junction left unmatched. CDR3 size: 16 residues.

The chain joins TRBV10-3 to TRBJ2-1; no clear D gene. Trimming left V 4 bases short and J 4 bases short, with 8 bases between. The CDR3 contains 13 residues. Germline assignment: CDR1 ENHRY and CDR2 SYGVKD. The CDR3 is CAISAGDYNEQFF. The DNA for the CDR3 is TGTGCCATCAGTGCAGGTGATTACAATGAGCAGTTCTTC.

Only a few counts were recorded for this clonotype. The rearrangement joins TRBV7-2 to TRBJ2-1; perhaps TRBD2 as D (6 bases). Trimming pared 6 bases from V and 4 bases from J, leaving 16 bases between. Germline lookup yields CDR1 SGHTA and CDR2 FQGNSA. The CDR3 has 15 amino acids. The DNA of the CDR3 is TGTGCCAGCAGACCCCCCGGGACTGGGTACAATGAGCAGTTCTTC. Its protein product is CASRPPGTGYNEQFF.

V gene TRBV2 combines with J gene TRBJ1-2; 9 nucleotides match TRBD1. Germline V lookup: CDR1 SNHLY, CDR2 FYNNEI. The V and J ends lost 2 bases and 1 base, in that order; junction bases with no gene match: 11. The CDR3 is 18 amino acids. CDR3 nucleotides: TGTGCCAGCAGTGAATTTGGCACAGGGGGCGAGGGTAACTATGGCTACACCTTC. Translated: CASSEFGTGGEGNYGYTF.

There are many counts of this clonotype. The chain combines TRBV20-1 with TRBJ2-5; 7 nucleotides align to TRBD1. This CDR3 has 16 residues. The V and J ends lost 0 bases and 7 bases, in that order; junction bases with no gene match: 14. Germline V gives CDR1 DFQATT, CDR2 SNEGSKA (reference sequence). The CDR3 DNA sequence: TGCAGTGCTAGAGATTCTTTACAGGGGCTTATGGGGACCCAGTACTTC. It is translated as CSARDSLQGLMGTQYF.

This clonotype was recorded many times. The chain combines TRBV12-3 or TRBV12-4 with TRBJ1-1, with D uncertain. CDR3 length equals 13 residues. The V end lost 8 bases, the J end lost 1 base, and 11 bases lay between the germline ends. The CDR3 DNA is TGTGCCAGCGGCCCCGCGCCGAACACTGAAGCTTTCTTT. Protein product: CASGPAPNTEAFF.